This T cell receptor beta chain was found in a study of shared T cell receptors in the human thymus. The germline V gene encodes CDR1 SGHRS and CDR2 YFSETQ. This CDR3 spans 13 amino acids. The J segment lost 7 bases and the V segment lost 4 bases, leaving 6 bases of the junction unmatched. Clones were sequenced by immunoSEQ multiplex PCR, and TCRdb holds only the in-frame ones, with some missing. The sample has 600,000 to 900,000 clones; over 75% are singletons. These data are also associated with another study on human thymus T cells. This second study notes: Thymic and blood repertoires appeared to carry a bias in their V and J gene usage. Related work found strong thymic repertoire overlap between unrelated individuals.

The material sequenced was thymocytes. V usage is TRBV5-1 and J usage is TRBJ1-2; 8 positions agree with TRBD1. This clonotype was obtained from a girl under three years old with a congenital heart defect. The CDR3 DNA reads as TGCGCCAGCAGCGGCCAGGACAGGGCTGGCTACACCTTC. This gives the protein CASSGQDRAGYTF.